This TCR beta chain stems from a study of blood T cell repertoires in COVID-19. Overall study: Samples representing acute and convalescent COVID-19 were sourced from the United States, Italy and Spain.

Clones were read by immunoSEQ multiplex PCR, and TCRdb kept only the in-frame ones, dropping some. The sample holds 300,000 or so clones, around 90% seen once. The V gene's germline CDR1 is LNHDA and CDR2 SQIVND (reference sequence). The CDR3 is 17 residues long. V was pared by 2 bases and J by 3 bases, with 11 bases of the junction left unmatched. J is TRBJ1-1 and V is TRBV19; TRBD1 matches 8 bases. This clonotype originated in a woman aged 40 to 50 with acute or convalescent COVID-19. The source material was peripheral blood. The CDR3 loop is CASSILLTGAPDTEAFF. The CDR3 DNA sequence: TGTGCCAGTAGTATACTACTGACAGGGGCGCCCGACACTGAAGCTTTCTTT.